This T cell receptor beta chain was retrieved from a study of T cell responses to AZD1222 COVID-19 vaccine. Overall study results and limits: The study identified only five to seven AZD1222 recipients as seropositive at baseline. It should be noted that donors were predominantly white British and more often female, and clonal diversity was possibly underestimated.

This clone was seen just once. Its antigen is still unknown. Germline CDR1 is ENHRY and CDR2 is SYGVKD. This CDR3 has 14 amino acids. The ends were cut back, 5 bases at V and 1 base at J, with 11 bases in the middle. TCRdb keeps only in-frame clones here, not all; method: immunoSEQ multiplex PCR. In the table there are about 99,000 clones, 70% to 90% of which are singletons. The sequences come from peripheral blood, collected on day 0 of AZD1222 vaccination. The chain couples TRBV10-3 to TRBJ1-1, with a possible D match to TRBD1 (5 bases). The clonotype originates from an adult in good health. CDR3 residues: CAISTIGTNTEAFF. The CDR3 coding sequence is TGTGCCATCAGTACCATCGGGACGAACACTGAAGCTTTCTTT.